Listed below are T cell receptor beta chains from one sample, sequenced in a study of PD-1 blockade in mismatch repair-deficient tumors. Measured with immunoSEQ multiplex PCR; TCRdb has only the in-frame clones, and not every one. The repertoire holds some 22,000 clones, roughly 86% seen once, with over 15% in the top ten. The material was peripheral blood, obtained 2 weeks after starting pembrolizumab. These receptors were taken from an adult with mismatch repair-deficient cancer. CDR3s include the opening cysteine and the closing phenylalanine or tryptophan. D genes are given only for firm matches. Not every row has a clone size; where given, it reads once, few, many or a size class.

J gene	clone size	D gene	V gene	CDR3 DNA	CDR3 protein
TRBJ1-3	once	.	TRBV9	TGTGCCAGCAGCGTAGGCCAGTCGAGTTTTGGAAACACCATATATTTT	CASSVGQSSFGNTIYF
TRBJ1-5	few	.	TRBV27	TGTGCCAGCAGTTTAGGAGTGGGTAGCAATCAGCCCCAGCATTTT	CASSLGVGSNQPQHF
TRBJ2-7	.	.	TRBV27	TGTGCCAGCAGCCGCCGAGTTTCCTACGAGCAGTACTTC	CASSRRVSYEQYF
TRBJ1-2	.	TRBD1	TRBV6-5	TGTGCCAGCAGTTACTCGAATCCAGGGGGCTATGGCTACACCTTC	CASSYSNPGGYGYTF
TRBJ2-1	.	TRBD2	TRBV6-6	TGTGCCAGCAGCCTTAGACTAGCGGAATACAATGAGCAGTTCTTC	CASSLRLAEYNEQFF
TRBJ2-7	.	.	TRBV28	TGTGCCAGCAGTTCTCCCCCCGACAGTATCTACGAGCAGTACTTC	CASSSPPDSIYEQYF
TRBJ2-2	once	.	TRBV7-6	TGTGCCAGCAGCTTAGCGGGCGGTCTAGGTTGGAACACCGGGGAGCTGTTTTTT	CASSLAGGLGWNTGELFF
TRBJ2-7	once	.	TRBV7-8	TGTGCCAGCCAAACGGGGTCCTACGAGCAGTACTTC	CASQTGSYEQYF
TRBJ1-1	.	.	TRBV6-1	TGTGCCAGCAGTGAAGGGTCCTACCTGAACACTGAAGCTTTCTTT	CASSEGSYLNTEAFF
TRBJ2-7	.	TRBD2	TRBV5-6	TGTGCCAGCAGCTTGGGGGCTAGCGGCTACGAGCAGTACTTC	CASSLGASGYEQYF
TRBJ1-5	.	.	TRBV30	TGTGCCTGGCAGGATCAGCACAGCAATCAGCCCCAGCATTTT	CAWQDQHSNQPQHF
TRBJ1-5	.	TRBD1	TRBV6-1	TGTGCCAGCAGAACGACAGGGTACAATCAGCCCCAGCATTTT	CASRTTGYNQPQHF
TRBJ1-4	.	TRBD1	TRBV4-1	TGCGCCAGCAGCCCCCCGGAGACAGGGAAGGTCGGAAAACTGTTTTTT	CASSPPETGKVGKLFF
TRBJ2-7	few	.	TRBV7-9	TGTGCCAGCAGCTTAGATGCCCCCTTC	CASSLDAPF
TRBJ2-5	.	TRBD2	TRBV5-1	TGCGCCAGCAGCTCCCTAGCGGGAGGGGGCCAAGAGACCCAGTACTTC	CASSSLAGGGQETQYF
TRBJ2-5	once	.	TRBV11-3	TGTGCCAGCAGCTCCCCAAGCGGCGGTGAGACCCAGTACTTC	CASSSPSGGETQYF
TRBJ2-2	.	.	TRBV6-5	TGTGCCAGCAGTTACGCGGCCGCTGGGGACGGGGAGCTGTTTTTT	CASSYAAAGDGELFF